Presented here are 20 T cell receptor beta chains from one specimen sequenced in a study of blood T cell repertoires in COVID-19. The data were produced by immunoSEQ multiplex PCR, yet TCRdb's version contains in-frame clones alone and is incomplete. The sample lists about 130,000 clones; about 77% were seen once. The specimen was peripheral blood. These receptors all come from an elderly man with acute or convalescent COVID-19.

The sample holds one count of this clone. J is TRBJ1-1 and V is TRBV19; weak D call: TRBD1 (5 bases). Germline values: CDR1 LNHDA, CDR2 SQIVND (reference sequence). The V end lost 2 bases, the J end lost 4 bases, and 8 bases lay between the germline ends. This CDR3 contains 13 residues. CDR3 in amino acids: CASSITGGTEAFF. CDR3 DNA: TGTGCCAGTAGTATAACCGGGGGCACTGAAGCTTTCTTT. The entire variable domain, with the rest obtained from reference TRBV19 and TRBJ1-1, is as follows: DGGITQSPKYLFRKEGQNVTLSCEQNLNHDAMYWYRQDPGQGLRLIYYSQIVNDFQKGDIAEGYSVSREKKESFPLTVTSAQKNPTAFYLCASSITGGTEAFFGQGTRLTVV.

The chain carries TRBV9 and TRBJ2-5; 8 bases match TRBD1. CDR3 length: 17 amino acids. V shed 0 bases, J shed 1 base, and the junction held 8 bases outside the gene matches. In germline, CDR1 is SGDLS, CDR2 YYNGEE. CDR3 DNA: TGTGCCAGCAGCGTAGGAGGGGTGGGGACAGGCCAAGAGACCCAGTACTTC. Its translation is CASSVGGVGTGQETQYF.

This clone showed up just a few times. This chain uses TRBV4-1 with TRBJ1-3, with D perhaps TRBD1 (5 bases). The CDR3 covers 14 residues. CDR1 and CDR2 (germline): MGHRA, YSYEKL. V lost 1 base and J lost 4, with 8 bases in between. The CDR3 region is CASSQAGLGNTIYF. The CDR3 DNA reads as TGCGCCAGCAGCCAAGCAGGGCTCGGAAACACCATATATTTT.

This clone was seen just once. As DNA, the CDR3 is TGTGCCAGCTCACTCGGACAGTTGGGGAACACTGAAGCTTTCTTT. Protein product: CASSLGQLGNTEAFF. The chain couples TRBV18 to TRBJ1-1; D is possibly TRBD1 (6 bases). This CDR3 spans 15 amino acids. Trimming left V 4 bases short and J 1 base short, with 13 bases between. Germline CDR1 KGHSH, CDR2 LQKENI.

The V gene is TRBV12-5, the J gene TRBJ2-3; 8 bases fit TRBD1. With 2 bases clipped from V and 2 bases from J, the junction kept 18 bases outside the gene matches. Germline lookup yields CDR1 LGHNT and CDR2 FRNRAP. The CDR3 extends over 20 amino acids. As DNA, the CDR3 is TGTGCTAGTGGTTTGCCGGACAGGGCCACTTCTTTATCGGTCACAGATACGCAGTATTTT. Protein sequence: CASGLPDRATSLSVTDTQYF. Combining the CDR3 with reference TRBV12-5 and TRBJ2-3 gives the whole variable domain DARVTQTPRHKVTEMGQEVTMRCQPILGHNTVFWYRQTMMQGLELLAYFRNRAPLDDSGMPKDRFSAEMPDATLATLKIQPSEPRDSAVYFCASGLPDRATSLSVTDTQYFGPGTRLTVL.

V and J are TRBV11-2 and TRBJ2-6; 8 bases align to TRBD1. Losses at the gene ends were 5 bases for V and 4 bases for J; bases not matched to a gene: 10. The V gene's germline CDR1 is SGHAT and CDR2 FQNNGV. The CDR3 is 17 residues long. The CDR3 nucleotides read TGTGCCAGCAGCCCCGGGACAGGCGTGGTAGGGGCCAACGTCCTGACTTTC. Protein: CASSPGTGVVGANVLTF.

This sequence joins TRBV7-2 and TRBJ2-3, with TRBD2 matching 8 bases. CDR3 length: 17 amino acids. Per germline, CDR1 SGHTA and CDR2 FQGNSA. V was pared by 2 bases and J by 0 bases, with 7 bases of the junction left unmatched. DNA of the CDR3: TGTGCCAGCAGCTTAAAAAGCGGGGGCCTTAGCACAGATACGCAGTATTTT. It codes for CASSLKSGGLSTDTQYF.

The genes are TRBV6-6 and TRBJ2-3; possibly TRBD1 for D (5 bases). The ends were cut back, 5 bases at V and 1 base at J, with 16 bases in the middle. The CDR3 consists of 16 residues. The V gene's germline CDR1 is MNHNY and CDR2 SVGAGI (reference sequence). The CDR3 bases are TGTGCCAGCAGTCGACTGGTAGGCAGGGGCACAGATACGCAGTATTTT. Translation gives CASSRLVGRGTDTQYF.

As DNA, the CDR3 is TGCGCCAGCAGCCAAGACCCCACAGGATACGAGCAGTACTTC. It is translated as CASSQDPTGYEQYF. V and J are TRBV4-1 and TRBJ2-7; D is perhaps TRBD1 (5 bases). Germline V lookup: CDR1 MGHRA, CDR2 YSYEKL. The V end lost 0 bases, the J end lost 4 bases, and 10 bases lay between the germline ends. The CDR3 loop spans 14 amino acids.

This chain connects TRBV6-4 to TRBJ1-1, with D possibly being TRBD1 (5 bases). V was pared by 6 bases and J by 9 bases, with 17 bases between. The CDR3 has 13 amino acids. Germline V gene data show CDR1 as MRHNA and CDR2 as SNTAGT. CDR3 protein: CASSLIPRGKAFF. In DNA form, the CDR3 reads TGTGCCAGCAGCCTAATCCCACGGGGGAAAGCTTTCTTT.

The chain is built from TRBV7-8 and TRBJ1-5; 9 bases agree with TRBD1. This CDR3 comprises 15 residues. J gave up 6 bases and V 1 base, and 4 bases lay outside the gene matches. From germline, CDR1 is SGHVS and CDR2 FQNEAQ. The DNA for the CDR3 is TGTGCCAGCAGCTTAGACAGGGGGCGTACTCAGCCCCAGCATTTT. Its translation: CASSLDRGRTQPQHF.

This clone was detected a few times. The V gene is TRBV11-2, the J gene TRBJ2-7, with 10 bases that match TRBD1. This CDR3 spans 14 amino acids. Per the germline V gene, CDR1 is SGHAT and CDR2 is FQNNGV. V dropped 0 bases and J dropped 10; count of bases not matched to a gene: 6. CDR3 nucleotide sequence: TGTGCCAGCAGCTTAGAGGCGGGACAGGGGTTACAGTACTTC. It translates to CASSLEAGQGLQYF.

The V call is TRBV3-1 (or the pseudogene TRBV3-2), the J call TRBJ1-5, with D hard to call. The length of the CDR3 is 15 residues. V dropped 0 bases and J dropped 5 bases, with 11 bases sitting between them. CDR1 is LGHDT and CDR2 is YNNKEL in the germline V gene (reference sequence). The CDR3 loop reads CASSQDGSTHQPQHF. The CDR3 coding sequence is TGTGCCAGCAGCCAAGATGGCTCAACCCATCAGCCCCAGCATTTT.

The chain joins TRBV18 to TRBJ1-4; D call uncertain. The germline V gene has CDR1 KGHSH and CDR2 LQKENI. There are 15 residues in the CDR3. V was trimmed by 2 bases and J by 1 base, leaving 8 bases between them. The CDR3 sequence is CASSPEAVTNEKLFF. The DNA of the CDR3 is TGTGCCAGCTCACCAGAGGCAGTAACTAATGAAAAACTGTTTTTT.

This chain uses TRBV19 with TRBJ1-5, with 7 nucleotides matching TRBD1. Per the germline V gene, CDR1 is LNHDA and CDR2 is SQIVND (reference sequence). The CDR3 covers 16 residues. The junction had 7 bases not matched to a gene; V was cut back by 5 bases and J by 0 bases. The CDR3 DNA sequence: TGTGCCAGTAGTTTGACAGGGTGGACTAGCAATCAGCCCCAGCATTTT. This translates into CASSLTGWTSNQPQHF.

V gene TRBV28 combines with J gene TRBJ1-3, with 8 bases matching TRBD1. With 6 bases clipped from V and 1 base from J, the junction kept 8 bases outside the gene matches. This CDR3 has 16 amino acids. CDR1 is MDHEN, CDR2 SYDVKM, per germline. As DNA, the CDR3 is TGTGCCAGCAGGACAGGGGACATCCCATCTGGAAACACCATATATTTT. Protein: CASRTGDIPSGNTIYF.

The chain couples TRBV7-9 to TRBJ2-1, with 8 bases fitting TRBD1. The germline V gene encodes CDR1 SEHNR and CDR2 FQNEAQ (reference sequence). CDR3 size: 14 residues. V was clipped by 3 bases and J by 5 bases; unmatched bases: 3. The CDR3 DNA reads as TGTGCCAGCAGCTTGTTGGGACAGGACAATGAGCAGTTCTTC. Encoded protein: CASSLLGQDNEQFF.

J is TRBJ2-5 and V is TRBV25-1, with 9 bases matching TRBD2. Germline-derived CDR1 and CDR2 are MGHDK and SYGVNS. J was trimmed by 2 bases and V by 1 base; bases with no gene match: 5. The CDR3 is 16 amino acids. The CDR3 here is CASSELASGGQETQYF. The DNA for the CDR3 is TGTGCCAGCAGTGAATTAGCGAGCGGGGGGCAAGAGACCCAGTACTTC.

The CDR3 here is CATSSSGGTVVGYTF. The CDR3 DNA sequence: TGTGCCACCAGCAGTTCAGGGGGAACGGTAGTAGGCTACACCTTC. The chain links TRBV15 to TRBJ1-2; TRBD1 aligns across 7 bases. Looked up from germline, CDR1 is LNHNV and CDR2 is YYDKDF (reference sequence). This CDR3 is 15 amino acids long. Trimming cost V 3 bases and J 8 bases; bases outside gene matches: 12.

As DNA, the CDR3 is TGTGCCAGTAGTATGTCGCCAGGGGCTGTCTATGGCTACACCTTC. It specifies CASSMSPGAVYGYTF. The chain is built from TRBV19 and TRBJ1-2; D may be TRBD1 (6 bases). V lost 3 bases and J 4 bases, leaving 15 bases between the germline ends. The CDR3 has 15 residues. Germline assignment: CDR1 LNHDA and CDR2 SQIVND (reference sequence).